This T cell receptor beta chain was profiled in a study of T cell responses to AZD1222 COVID-19 vaccine. Notes on the study in general: In the spike-specific TCR repertoire, nearly half reportedly target unmutated variant regions.

Germline loops: CDR1 LNHDA, CDR2 SQIVND (reference sequence). The CDR3 consists of 17 residues. The germline V and J ends were trimmed by 3 bases and 1 base, with 18 bases remaining between them. Sequenced by immunoSEQ multiplex PCR; TCRdb stores in-frame clones only, minus some. The repertoire holds around 89,000 clones, approximately 91% seen once, with approximately 5% in the top ten. For this clone: Its antigen is currently unknown.

This TCR derives from an adult who received the AZD1222 COVID-19 vaccine. The V gene is TRBV19, the J gene TRBJ1-1; maybe TRBD1 (6 bases). The input for sequencing was peripheral blood, taken 28 days after the second AZD1222 dose. The CDR3 DNA reads as TGTGCCAGTAGTATGGCCCCGATCCTAGGGGGGAACACTGAAGCTTTCTTT. Amino acids: CASSMAPILGGNTEAFF.